The 28 T cell receptor beta chains below all came from one sample that was sequenced in a study of OX40 agonist ivuxolimab in advanced cancers. The assay was immunoSEQ multiplex PCR, and TCRdb's table has in-frame clones only and misses some. The sample consists of roughly 60,000 clones, more than 70% of them appearing once. Sample: CD4+ or CD8+ T cells sorted from blood, taken in a trial of the OX40 agonist ivuxolimab. The receptors shown here come from an adult with an advanced solid tumor such as melanoma, head and neck, liver or kidney cancer.

This rearrangement joins TRBV11-3 to TRBJ1-1; D is undetermined. Trimming stripped 1 base from V and 2 bases from J, with 8 bases between. Germline V gene data show CDR1 as SGHNT and CDR2 as YENEEA. This CDR3 has 14 residues. CDR3 sequence reads: CASSLGLPNTEAFF. In DNA form, the CDR3 reads TGTGCCAGCAGCTTAGGGTTACCCAACACTGAAGCTTTCTTT.

The chain links TRBV7-6 to TRBJ2-3, with 7 bases lining up with TRBD1. Germline V gene lookup returns CDR1 SGHVS and CDR2 FNYEAQ. V lost 4 bases, J lost 1 base, and 2 bases stayed unmatched. The CDR3 spans 14 residues. The DNA for the CDR3 is TGTGCCAGCAGCTGGGGACAGCGCACAGATACGCAGTATTTT. Encoded protein: CASSWGQRTDTQYF.

CDR3 sequence reads: CASSLTGQGGSPLHF. The CDR3 DNA is TGTGCCAGCAGCTTAACGGGACAGGGTGGTTCACCCCTCCACTTT. The J gene is TRBJ1-6, the V gene TRBV7-3; 9 positions agree with TRBD1. Germline CDR1 reads SGHTA; CDR2 reads FQGTGA. CDR3 length equals 15 residues. Trimming at V came to 0 bases and at J to 9 bases, leaving 3 bases not matched to a gene.

V is TRBV6-5 and J is TRBJ1-2; D is unclear. CDR3 size: 12 residues. Trimming stripped 4 bases from V and 8 bases from J, with 11 bases between. Germline lookup yields CDR1 MNHEY and CDR2 SVGAGI. The CDR3 spells CASSSHIGGYTF. The CDR3 DNA is TGTGCCAGCAGTTCGCACATCGGGGGCTACACCTTC.

This clone turned up a few times. V is TRBV9 and J is TRBJ1-5; D is undetermined. CDR1 SGDLS and CDR2 YYNGEE come from the germline V gene. The V and J ends lost 0 bases and 1 base respectively, with 8 bases between them. The CDR3 has 15 residues. This CDR3 is CASSVGEVSNQPQHF. DNA of the CDR3: TGTGCCAGCAGCGTAGGAGAAGTCAGCAATCAGCCCCAGCATTTT.

This chain connects TRBV4-2 to TRBJ1-1; D is uncertain. The CDR3 runs to 17 residues. V lost 0 bases and J 3 bases, leaving 17 bases between the germline ends. Germline V CDR1 and CDR2: LGHNA, YNFKEQ. This CDR3 reads CASSQDPKGRRDTEAFF. The CDR3 DNA follows: TGTGCCAGCAGCCAAGACCCCAAGGGCAGGAGGGACACTGAAGCTTTCTTT.

This clone showed up just a few times. The rearrangement links TRBV19 to TRBJ1-5, with D unclear. V gave up 6 bases and J gave up 0 bases, with 12 bases separating them. The CDR3 length is 15 residues. CDR1 is LNHDA and CDR2 is SQIVND in the germline V gene (reference sequence). The CDR3 DNA follows: TGTGCCAGTAGACTGGACGGTTATAGCAATCAGCCCCAGCATTTT. Its translation is CASRLDGYSNQPQHF.

This clone has more than one count but fewer than ten. The chain has TRBV6-5 and TRBJ1-5; no reliable D call. In germline, CDR1 is MNHEY, CDR2 SVGAGI. The CDR3 contains 14 residues. The V gene lost 6 bases and the J gene lost 3 bases, with 12 bases spanning the gap. In nucleotides, the CDR3 is TGTGCCAGCAGGCGAGACGGTCTCAATCAGCCCCAGCATTTT. It encodes CASRRDGLNQPQHF.

A word on this clone: At one of its ends the junction is not consistent with the germline gene, which may arise from a read error. The same CDR3 arises from other DNA sequences in this sample as well. This sequence joins TRBV10-3 and TRBJ1-3, with unresolved D. This CDR3 region has 13 residues. In germline, CDR1 is ENHRY, CDR2 SYGVKD. CDR3 sequence reads: CAISALSGNTIYF. The CDR3 DNA sequence: TGCGCCATCAGCGCACTATCAGGAAACACCATATATTTT.

This chain uses TRBV6-5 with TRBJ2-3; 7 bases align to TRBD2. This CDR3 region has 15 residues. V lost 0 bases and J lost 3; bases outside the gene matches: 3. Per germline, CDR1 MNHEY and CDR2 SVGAGI. CDR3 nucleotide sequence: TGTGCCAGCAGTTACTCCCAGCGGGGAACAGATACGCAGTATTTT. This gives the protein CASSYSQRGTDTQYF.

The V and J genes are TRBV2 and TRBJ1-2; a weak D match, TRBD1 (6 bases). Germline V gene data show CDR1 as SNHLY and CDR2 as FYNNEI. With 3 bases removed from V and 4 bases from J, the gap between germline ends came to 15 bases. The CDR3 spans 15 residues. DNA for the CDR3: TGTGCCAGCAGTGAGCAGGGGCAGGGGACCTATGGCTACACCTTC. This sequence encodes CASSEQGQGTYGYTF.

This clone came up once. The chain is built from TRBV29-1 and TRBJ2-5, with D perhaps matching TRBD1 or TRBD2 (5 bases each). The CDR3 contains 12 residues. Germline CDR1 and CDR2: SQVTM and ANQGSEA. V was cut by 7 bases and J by 2 bases, with 11 bases left in between. The CDR3 DNA follows: TGCAGCGCGTCGGGACCTCAAGAGACCCAGTACTTC. Translation gives CSASGPQETQYF. Variable domain in full (rest from reference TRBV29-1 and TRBJ2-5): SAVISQKPSRDICQRGTSLTIQCQVDSQVTMMFWYRQQPGQSLTLIATANQGSEATYESGFVIDKFPISRPNLTFSTLTVSNMSPEDSSIYLCSASGPQETQYFGPGTRLLVL.

This clone was recorded only once. The chain uses TRBV5-8 and TRBJ1-1; D is unclear. Germline CDR1 is SGHTS and CDR2 is YDEGEE. V shed 2 bases and J shed 1 base, with 9 bases lying between them. The CDR3 sequence is 14 residues long. Here the CDR3 reads CASSFRRANTEAFF. As DNA, the CDR3 is TGTGCCAGCAGCTTTCGACGGGCGAACACTGAAGCTTTCTTT.

The chain recombines TRBV6-5 with TRBJ2-7; perhaps TRBD1 as D (5 bases). The CDR3 totals 14 residues. V shed 4 bases and J shed 1 base, with 11 bases lying between them. Germline assignment: CDR1 MNHEY and CDR2 SVGAGI. The CDR3 nucleotides read TGTGCCAGCAGTTCCCCAGGGCAATCCTACGAGCAGTACTTC. Its translation: CASSSPGQSYEQYF.

The chain is built from TRBV4-2 and TRBJ2-5; a possible D gene is TRBD2 (6 bases). Germline CDR1 reads LGHNA; CDR2 reads YNFKEQ. Trimming took off 3 bases at V and 1 base at J, with 12 bases between the two ends. The CDR3 covers 15 residues. The chain's CDR3 is CASSHARGTQETQYF. CDR3 nucleotides: TGTGCCAGCAGCCATGCTCGGGGGACCCAAGAGACCCAGTACTTC.

The rearrangement links TRBV6-4 to TRBJ1-1, with 7 bases fitting TRBD1. Per germline, CDR1 MRHNA and CDR2 SNTAGT. Trimming cost V 6 bases and J 3 bases; bases outside gene matches: 13. The CDR3 spans 16 residues. CDR3: CASRRRTGPEDTEAFF. The CDR3 DNA follows: TGTGCCAGCAGACGTAGGACAGGCCCAGAGGACACTGAAGCTTTCTTT.

The chain combines TRBV7-8 with TRBJ2-1, with D possibly being TRBD1 or TRBD2 (5 bases each). Germline CDR1 SGHVS, CDR2 FQNEAQ. This CDR3 is built from 15 residues. Trimming stripped 5 bases from V and 7 bases from J, with 18 bases between. DNA of the CDR3: TGTGCCAGCAGCCGGAGACCGGGGCTTGAAAATGAGCAGTTCTTC. It codes for CASSRRPGLENEQFF.

The chain is built from TRBV28 and TRBJ2-3, with D unclear. The CDR3 sequence is 17 residues long. Germline lookup yields CDR1 MDHEN and CDR2 SYDVKM. With 7 bases removed from V and 0 bases from J, the gap between germline ends came to 20 bases. DNA of the CDR3: TGTGCCAGCACCCCAGTACTCGGCAGGTCTAGCACAGATACGCAGTATTTT. It encodes CASTPVLGRSSTDTQYF.

This clone was recorded once. Distinct nucleotide sequences in the sample also encode this CDR3. The chain combines TRBV5-1 with TRBJ2-5, with 7 bases that match TRBD1. Germline trimming cut 5 bases from V and 2 bases from J; bases unmatched to any gene: 6. This CDR3 has 14 amino acids. Looked up from germline, CDR1 is SGHRS and CDR2 is YFSETQ. CDR3 protein: CASRPGQIQETQYF. CDR3 DNA sequence: TGCGCCAGCAGACCGGGACAGATACAAGAGACCCAGTACTTC. Full variable domain (remainder filled in from reference TRBV5-1 and TRBJ2-5): KAGVTQTPRYLIKTRGQQVTLSCSPISGHRSVSWYQQTPGQGLQFLFEYFSETQRNKGNFPGRFSGRQFSNSRSEMNVSTLELGDSALYLCASRPGQIQETQYFGPGTRLLVL.

V and J are TRBV5-6 and TRBJ1-2; D perhaps matches TRBD1 (5 bases). The germline V gene has CDR1 SGHDT and CDR2 YYEEEE. CDR3 size: 12 residues. V was trimmed by 3 bases and J by 3 bases, leaving 6 bases between them. The CDR3 loop is CASSSTDYGYTF. DNA for the CDR3: TGTGCCAGCAGCTCGACAGACTATGGCTACACCTTC.

This clone was recorded once. The chain employs TRBV2 and TRBJ2-6; D might be TRBD1 or TRBD2, each matching 5 bases. V gave up 7 bases and J gave up 0 bases, with 13 bases separating them. CDR1 and CDR2 (germline): SNHLY, FYNNEI. The CDR3 covers 16 residues. The chain's CDR3 is CASTWDGRSGANVLTF. The DNA for the CDR3 is TGTGCCAGCACTTGGGACGGGCGCTCTGGGGCCAACGTCCTGACTTTC.

The chain joins TRBV7-2 to TRBJ2-7; 7 bases are shared with TRBD2. The CDR3 sequence is 13 residues long. Trimming removed 4 bases from V and 9 bases from J; junction bases left unmatched: 9. Germline V lookup: CDR1 SGHTA, CDR2 FQGNSA. CDR3 region: CASSSGEGWRQYF. The DNA of the CDR3 is TGTGCCAGCAGCTCCGGGGAGGGGTGGAGGCAGTACTTC. Together with reference TRBV7-2 and TRBJ2-7, the CDR3 gives the full variable domain: GAGVSQSPSNKVTEKGKDVELRCDPISGHTALYWYRQSLGQGLEFLIYFQGNSAPDKSGLPSDRFSAERTGGSVSTLTIQRTQQEDSAVYLCASSSGEGWRQYFGPGTRLTVT.

This chain links TRBV7-3 with TRBJ2-5; D possibly corresponds to TRBD2 (6 bases). The CDR3 is made up of 14 amino acids. Per the germline V gene, CDR1 is SGHTA and CDR2 is FQGTGA. The V end was cut by 5 bases, the J end by 2 bases, with 12 bases between. The chain's CDR3 is CASSVLRGQETQYF. In nucleotides, the CDR3 is TGTGCCAGCAGCGTACTCCGGGGGCAAGAGACCCAGTACTTC.

The V gene is TRBV6-5, the J gene TRBJ1-2, with unresolved D. Trimming left V 6 bases short and J 7 bases short, with 15 bases between. This CDR3 is built from 13 residues. Germline CDR1 and CDR2: MNHEY and SVGAGI. This CDR3 is CASSQSATLGYTF. CDR3 nucleotides: TGTGCCAGCAGCCAATCGGCAACACTTGGCTACACCTTC.

The genes are TRBV19 and TRBJ2-2; 10 bases are a match to TRBD1. CDR1 is LNHDA, CDR2 SQIVND, per germline (reference sequence). This CDR3 region has 15 residues. With 5 bases clipped from V and 7 bases from J, the junction kept 7 bases outside the gene matches. CDR3: CASSLRTGGIGELFF. The CDR3 DNA sequence: TGTGCCAGTAGTCTTCGGACAGGGGGGATCGGGGAGCTGTTTTTT.

V gene TRBV4-1 combines with J gene TRBJ1-6; no definite D call. This CDR3 has 15 residues. With 2 bases removed from V and 9 bases from J, the gap between germline ends came to 14 bases. Germline CDR1 MGHRA, CDR2 YSYEKL. The CDR3 loop is CASSQSGQGVSPLHF. CDR3 coding DNA: TGCGCCAGCAGCCAATCGGGTCAAGGAGTTTCACCCCTCCACTTT.

The table lists this clone with a count of one. The J gene is TRBJ2-3, the V gene TRBV19; 9 bases map to TRBD2. Germline V gene data show CDR1 as LNHDA and CDR2 as SQIVND (reference sequence). The CDR3 contains 14 residues. Trimming took 7 bases from V and 4 from J; bases not matched to a gene: 6. The CDR3 DNA sequence: TGTGCCAGTAACCCCAGACTAGCGGCAGATACGCAGTATTTT. This gives the protein CASNPRLAADTQYF.

The genes are TRBV7-2 and TRBJ1-5; no definite D call. CDR1 is SGHTA and CDR2 is FQGNSA in the germline V gene. There are 15 residues in the CDR3. The germline V and J ends were trimmed by 1 base and 5 bases, with 12 bases remaining between them. The CDR3 coding sequence is TGTGCCAGCAGCTTAGTTGGAAACTCCGATCAGCCCCAGCATTTT. It yields the protein CASSLVGNSDQPQHF. The whole variable domain, remainder taken from reference TRBV7-2 and TRBJ1-5, is GAGVSQSPSNKVTEKGKDVELRCDPISGHTALYWYRQSLGQGLEFLIYFQGNSAPDKSGLPSDRFSAERTGGSVSTLTIQRTQQEDSAVYLCASSLVGNSDQPQHFGDGTRLSIL.